These T cell receptor beta chains were read from a single sample in a study of T cell repertoires in cytomegalovirus infection. Using its own MiXCR run on the reads, TCRdb lists one record per CDR3 protein. The sample lists about 310,000 distinct CDR3 sequences; about a sixth were seen once. The sequenced material came from PBMCs. Source of these receptors: a human donor in good health (CMV status not recorded). Some clones in this sample may be carry-over from other donors' samples. Each CDR3 is given with its conserved first and last residue. A D gene is named only where the DNA matches it firmly. Clone size is shown for a subset of rows, as once, few, many or a class of expanded clone.

j_call	v_call	d_call	clone_size	cdr3_aa	cdr3_nt
TRBJ2-5	TRBV29-1	NA	NA	CSATRGAEETQYF	TGCAGCGCAACACGGGGGGCGGAAGAGACCCAGTACTTC
TRBJ2-7	TRBV6-2/TRBV6-3	NA	many	CASSFGGWSGEQYF	TGTGCCAGCAGTTTTGGGGGATGGTCCGGCGAGCAGTACTTC
TRBJ2-6	TRBV7-9	NA	many	CAAARPFRESSGANVLTF	TGTGCCGCCGCTAGGCCGTTCAGAGAGAGCTCTGGGGCCAACGTCCTGACTTTC
TRBJ2-5	TRBV7-2	TRBD1	many	CASSSMTGGRETQYF	TGTGCCAGCAGCTCGATGACAGGGGGCCGAGAGACCCAGTACTTC
TRBJ1-3	TRBV2	NA	few	CANQPGRSLSGNTIYF	TGTGCCAACCAGCCAGGACGGTCGCTCTCTGGAAACACCATATATTTT
TRBJ1-2	TRBV7-2	TRBD1	many	CASSPGDRNYGYTF	TGTGCCAGCAGCCCGGGGGACAGGAATTATGGCTACACCTTC
TRBJ1-1	TRBV6-6	NA	NA	CASSYWDSEAFF	TGTGCCAGCAGTTACTGGGATTCTGAAGCTTTCTTT
TRBJ2-6	TRBV5-1	NA	many	CASSGGTLSGANVLTF	TGCGCCAGCAGCGGTGGGACTCTCTCTGGGGCCAACGTCCTGACTTTC
TRBJ2-7	TRBV6-1	NA	NA	CARSERSYEQYF	TGTGCCAGGAGTGAACGCAGCTACGAGCAGTACTTC
TRBJ2-5	TRBV15	NA	NA	CATGGRQETQYF	TGTGCCACCGGCGGACGGCAAGAGACCCAGTACTTC
TRBJ1-6	TRBV7-9	TRBD1	few	CASSRRGFNSPLHF	TGTGCCAGCAGCCGCAGGGGGTTCAATTCACCCCTCCACTTT
TRBJ2-1	TRBV7-2	TRBD2	many	CASSSSGGANNEQFF	TGTGCCAGCAGCTCTAGCGGGGGGGCCAACAATGAGCAGTTCTTC
TRBJ2-2	TRBV28	NA	few	CASSLGTGWTGELFF	TGTGCCAGCAGTTTGGGAACAGGGTGGACCGGGGAGCTGTTTTTT
TRBJ1-5	TRBV2	NA	NA	CASMRQFDQPQHF	TGTGCCAGCATGCGACAGTTTGATCAGCCCCAGCATTTT
TRBJ1-2	TRBV10-3	NA	few	CAIKDDLDCYTF	TGTGCCATAAAAGATGACCTCGATTGCTACACCTTC
TRBJ1-5	TRBV20-1	NA	NA	CSGISTLGPNQPQHF	TGCAGTGGTATCTCGACCCTCGGGCCCAATCAGCCCCAGCATTTT
TRBJ1-5	TRBV27	NA	many	CASSLAGEYQPQHF	TGTGCCAGCAGTTTAGCGGGGGAATATCAGCCCCAGCATTTT
TRBJ2-3	TRBV20-1	NA	many	CSVNSGLTDTQYF	TGCAGTGTAAATAGCGGCCTCACAGATACGCAGTATTTT
TRBJ1-1	TRBV11-2	NA	NA	CASSATGPFEAFF	TGTGCCAGCAGCGCAACAGGGCCATTTGAAGCTTTCTTT
TRBJ2-6	TRBV5-6	NA	few	CASSLLTGVGSGANVLTF	TGTGCCAGCAGCTTACTGACAGGTGTCGGCTCTGGGGCCAACGTCCTGACTTTC
TRBJ2-1	TRBV20-1	TRBD1	few	CSAREVWDRGYDEQFF	TGCAGTGCTAGGGAGGTTTGGGACAGGGGGTATGATGAGCAGTTCTTC
TRBJ1-1	TRBV20-1	NA	NA	CSASPLETTSNTEAFF	TGCAGTGCTAGTCCTTTAGAGACGACATCAAACACTGAAGCTTTCTTT
TRBJ2-7	TRBV20-1	TRBD1	many	CSARRDRGFEQYF	TGCAGTGCCCGACGGGACAGGGGGTTCGAGCAGTACTTC
TRBJ1-1	TRBV7-9	TRBD1	many	CASSDLGQGERDTEAFF	TGTGCCAGCAGCGATCTGGGACAGGGGGAACGCGACACTGAAGCTTTCTTT
TRBJ2-7	TRBV7-2	TRBD1	many	CASSRQGDLYEQYF	TGTGCCAGCAGCCGACAGGGTGATTTGTACGAGCAGTACTTC
TRBJ2-7	TRBV20-1	NA	NA	CSARGLAGYYAQYF	TGCAGTGCTAGAGGCCTCGCCGGGTACTACGCGCAGTACTTC
TRBJ2-7	TRBV5-6	TRBD1	few	CASSQTGASYEQYF	TGTGCCAGCAGCCAAACAGGGGCTTCCTACGAGCAGTACTTC
TRBJ2-3	TRBV7-2	NA	many	CASSRTTDTQYF	TGTGCCAGCAGCCGGACCACAGATACGCAGTATTTT
TRBJ2-5	TRBV28	NA	NA	CASTGGPEETQYF	TGTGCCAGCACCGGGGGACCCGAAGAGACCCAGTACTTC
TRBJ1-6	TRBV9	TRBD1	few	CASSARTGNSPLHF	TGTGCCAGCAGCGCCCGGACAGGCAATTCACCCCTCCACTTT
TRBJ1-3	TRBV4-1	NA	few	CASSQGGGSGNTIYF	TGCGCCAGCAGCCAAGGCGGGGGCTCTGGAAACACCATATATTTT
TRBJ1-1	TRBV29-1	TRBD1	few	CSVTVTGGWNTEAFF	TGCAGCGTAACCGTGACAGGGGGCTGGAACACTGAAGCTTTCTTT
TRBJ1-1	TRBV20-1	TRBD1	few	CSARGQARKLNTEAFF	TGCAGTGCTAGGGGACAGGCTCGCAAGCTGAACACTGAAGCTTTCTTT
TRBJ2-2	TRBV11-2	TRBD1	NA	CASSLSGTGGTGELFF	TGTGCCAGCAGCTTATCCGGGACAGGGGGCACCGGGGAGCTGTTTTTT
TRBJ1-4	TRBV11-2	TRBD1	NA	CASRWGQTNEKLFF	TGTGCCAGCAGATGGGGACAGACTAATGAAAAACTGTTTTTT
TRBJ2-3	TRBV12-3/TRBV12-4	TRBD2	few	CASTQGGTSVFGRADTQYF	TGTGCCAGCACTCAAGGAGGGACTAGCGTCTTTGGTCGTGCAGATACGCAGTATTTT
TRBJ2-3	TRBV12-3/TRBV12-4	NA	few	CASSLSSPDTQYF	TGTGCCAGCAGTTTAAGTAGTCCAGATACGCAGTATTTT
TRBJ1-5	TRBV9	TRBD1	NA	CASSADRGQPQHF	TGTGCCAGCAGCGCCGACAGGGGACAGCCCCAGCATTTT
TRBJ2-1	TRBV3-1	NA	NA	CASSQDWGQGQFF	TGTGCCAGCAGCCAAGATTGGGGCCAGGGGCAGTTCTTC
TRBJ1-2	TRBV10-3	NA	few	CAISGGTGGYTF	TGTGCCATCAGTGGAGGGACGGGTGGCTACACCTTC
TRBJ1-1	TRBV5-1	TRBD1	NA	CASRGGQGRTEAFF	TGCGCCAGCCGAGGGGGACAGGGAAGAACTGAAGCTTTCTTT
TRBJ1-5	TRBV11-2	NA	NA	CASSLETAQPQHF	TGTGCCAGCAGCTTAGAGACAGCGCAGCCCCAGCATTTT
TRBJ2-7	TRBV15	NA	NA	CATSRDEYEQYF	TGTGCCACCAGCAGAGATGAGTACGAGCAGTACTTC
TRBJ2-1	TRBV5-1	TRBD1	NA	CASVPTGGYNEQFF	TGCGCCAGCGTTCCGACAGGGGGCTACAATGAGCAGTTCTTC
TRBJ1-5	TRBV20-1	NA	few	CSATKGDSNQPQHF	TGCAGTGCTACAAAGGGGGATAGCAATCAGCCCCAGCATTTT
TRBJ2-1	TRBV6-2/TRBV6-3	NA	few	CASSQQTSYNEQFF	TGTGCCAGCAGTCAACAGACTAGTTACAATGAGCAGTTCTTC
TRBJ2-5	TRBV5-4	TRBD2	NA	CASSPGTSGGAGETQYF	TGTGCCAGCAGCCCTGGGACTAGCGGGGGGGCCGGAGAGACCCAGTACTTC
TRBJ2-2	TRBV9	NA	NA	CASSVFSRSMNTGELFF	TGTGCCAGCAGCGTATTTTCCCGCTCGATGAACACCGGGGAGCTGTTTTTT
TRBJ2-2	TRBV29-1	TRBD1	NA	CSIRTGGTGELFF	TGCAGCATTCGGACAGGGGGAACCGGGGAGCTGTTTTTT
TRBJ2-3	TRBV20-1	TRBD1	few	CSARAADRGTDTQYF	TGCAGTGCTAGAGCCGCGGACAGGGGCACAGATACGCAGTATTTT
TRBJ2-5	TRBV7-2	NA	NA	CASSSRDPQETQYF	TGTGCCAGCAGCTCTCGGGACCCTCAAGAGACCCAGTACTTC
TRBJ2-7	TRBV12-3/TRBV12-4	NA	many	CASSPLVIADEQYF	TGTGCCAGCAGCCCCCTGGTGATTGCCGACGAGCAGTACTTC
TRBJ2-1	TRBV5-6	NA	few	CASSLNGGNYNEQFF	TGTGCCAGCAGCTTGAATGGCGGGAACTACAATGAGCAGTTCTTC
TRBJ1-5	TRBV4-2	NA	few	CASSQESGTPQHF	TGTGCCAGCAGCCAAGAGAGCGGGACTCCCCAGCATTTT
TRBJ2-3	TRBV2	NA	few	CASSGEVKDTQYF	TGTGCCAGCAGTGGGGAGGTGAAAGATACGCAGTATTTT
TRBJ1-1	TRBV7-9	TRBD1	NA	CASSFDRGATEAFF	TGTGCCAGCAGCTTTGACAGGGGAGCTACTGAAGCTTTCTTT
TRBJ1-2	TRBV7-2	TRBD1	many	CASSAGQRYGYTF	TGTGCCAGCAGCGCGGGACAGAGGTATGGCTACACCTTC